The sequence of this TCR beta chain was determined in a study of neoadjuvant nivolumab and ipilimumab in lung cancer. Overall study results and limits: Only a single major-pathologic-response sample was available for clonality analysis. Blood richness before therapy tracked richness in tumors resected after neoadjuvant therapy. Compared with tumor-adjacent uninvolved lung, resected tumors showed greater richness and clonality. From pretherapy to surgery, tumor richness and clonality rose with dual therapy.

Sequencing was performed with immunoSEQ multiplex PCR; in TCRdb, only in-frame clones are kept and a portion is missing. Of around 10,000 clones listed, over 75% are singletons. Germline assignment: CDR1 SGHNT and CDR2 YYREEE (reference sequence). V lost 4 bases and J 5 bases, leaving 18 bases between the germline ends. This CDR3 spans 15 amino acids. On this clone: What it recognizes is unknown.

The clonotype comes from an adult with non-small cell lung cancer. The chain uses TRBV5-4 and TRBJ2-5, with a weak D call TRBD2 (7 bases). The sample was peripheral blood, taken before neoadjuvant nivolumab, alone or with ipilimumab. This CDR3 reads CASSPPRGAQETQYF. In DNA form, the CDR3 reads TGTGCCAGCAGCCCCCCCCGGGGGGCGCAGGAGACCCAGTACTTC.